Below are 20 T cell receptor beta chains sequenced from a single sample in a study of OX40 agonist ivuxolimab in advanced cancers. Sequencing used immunoSEQ multiplex PCR; TCRdb keeps in-frame clones, though not all of them. This repertoire shows about 73,000 clones, 75% to 90% found once; its top ten account for approximately 0.5%. Here the sequenced sample was CD4+ or CD8+ T cells sorted from blood, taken in a trial of the OX40 agonist ivuxolimab. The receptors shown here come from an adult with an advanced solid tumor such as melanoma, head and neck, liver or kidney cancer.

The J gene is TRBJ2-7, the V gene TRBV11-2; 9 positions match TRBD1. Germline CDR1 and CDR2: SGHAT and FQNNGV. J was trimmed by 3 bases and V by 0 bases; bases with no gene match: 15. The CDR3 extends over 19 amino acids. The DNA for the CDR3 is TGTGCCAGCAGCTTAGACCTCCATCTACCGGGACAGGGTTTCTACGAGCAGTACTTC. The encoded protein is CASSLDLHLPGQGFYEQYF.

The rearrangement uses TRBV2 and TRBJ1-3; D is unclear. V gave up 9 bases and J gave up 1 base, with 7 bases separating them. The CDR3 has 12 residues. Germline-derived CDR1 and CDR2 are SNHLY and FYNNEI. DNA for the CDR3: TGTGCCAGAGGGTCTTCTGGAAACACCATATATTTT. Translating it yields CARGSSGNTIYF. Variable domain in full (rest from reference TRBV2 and TRBJ1-3): EPEVTQTPSHQVTQMGQEVILRCVPISNHLYFYWYRQILGQKVEFLVSFYNNEISEKSEIFDDQFSVERPDGSNFTLKIRSTKLEDSAMYFCARGSSGNTIYFGEGSWLTVV.

The rearrangement uses TRBV7-9 and TRBJ1-1, with unresolved D. Germline values: CDR1 SEHNR, CDR2 FQNEAQ (reference sequence). The CDR3 covers 12 residues. V was trimmed by 5 bases and J by 11 bases, leaving 15 bases between them. The CDR3 is CASSREDEYAFF. The CDR3 DNA reads TGTGCCAGCAGCCGAGAGGACGAATATGCTTTCTTT.

V gene TRBV29-1 combines with J gene TRBJ2-7, with D hard to call. There are 11 residues in the CDR3. V gave up 6 bases and J gave up 2 bases, with 8 bases separating them. The germline V gene encodes CDR1 SQVTM and CDR2 ANQGSEA. CDR3 protein: CSVVGTYEQYF. CDR3 in DNA: TGCAGCGTGGTGGGCACCTACGAGCAGTACTTC.

The V gene is TRBV4-1, the J gene TRBJ2-2; D is possibly TRBD2 (6 bases). The germline gives CDR1 MGHRA, CDR2 YSYEKL. The CDR3 spans 17 residues. V was trimmed by 4 bases and J by 4 bases, leaving 19 bases between them. CDR3 amino acids: CASSRPGDLGSTGELFF. The CDR3 DNA sequence: TGCGCCAGCAGCCGGCCGGGAGACCTAGGGAGCACCGGGGAGCTGTTTTTT.

The CDR3 nucleotides read TGTGCCAGTAGTACGGGACTAGCGGGAGCTTTTGAGCAGTTCTTC. This sequence encodes CASSTGLAGAFEQFF. The chain employs TRBV19 and TRBJ2-1, with 14 bases lining up with TRBD2. Germline loops: CDR1 LNHDA, CDR2 SQIVND (reference sequence). The V gene end was trimmed by 4 bases and the J gene end by 9 bases; junction bases not matched to a gene: 5. CDR3 length equals 15 residues. The variable domain in full, with the rest retrieved from reference TRBV19 and TRBJ2-1, is DGGITQSPKYLFRKEGQNVTLSCEQNLNHDAMYWYRQDPGQGLRLIYYSQIVNDFQKGDIAEGYSVSREKKESFPLTVTSAQKNPTAFYLCASSTGLAGAFEQFFGPGTRLTVL.

The V gene is TRBV4-2, the J gene TRBJ2-7, with D unclear. V lost 0 bases, J lost 3 bases, and 6 bases lay in between. CDR3 length: 13 residues. Looked up from germline, CDR1 is LGHNA and CDR2 is YNFKEQ. In DNA, the CDR3 is TGTGCCAGCAGCCAAGAGTGGAGCTACGAGCAGTACTTC. It specifies CASSQEWSYEQYF.

This clone has only one observation. This sequence joins TRBV4-2 and TRBJ1-1; weak D call: TRBD1 (6 bases). The CDR3 totals 16 residues. The ends were cut back, 0 bases at V and 1 base at J, with 12 bases in the middle. Germline V gene sequence: CDR1 LGHNA, CDR2 YNFKEQ. The CDR3 loop reads CASSQDWGARNTEAFF. CDR3 DNA sequence: TGTGCCAGCAGCCAAGATTGGGGGGCAAGGAACACTGAAGCTTTCTTT.

The J gene is TRBJ2-7, the V gene TRBV7-6; the match to TRBD1 covers 10 bases. The CDR3 has 16 amino acids. Germline CDR1 reads SGHVS; CDR2 reads FNYEAQ. Trimming cost V 3 bases and J 6 bases; bases outside gene matches: 11. The CDR3 bases are TGTGCCAGCAGCTTCAAGGCCGGGACAGGGGCGGGCGAGCAGTACTTC. Its protein is CASSFKAGTGAGEQYF.

The chain uses TRBV28 and TRBJ2-5; weak D call: TRBD1 (6 bases). Germline V gene data show CDR1 as MDHEN and CDR2 as SYDVKM. The CDR3 spans 15 residues. Trimming left V 4 bases short and J 1 base short, with 13 bases between. CDR3 residues: CASSSSLGAQETQYF. CDR3 nucleotides: TGTGCCAGCAGTTCCTCCCTGGGGGCCCAAGAGACCCAGTACTTC.

The CDR3 loop is CASRQTGTSGRGEQFF. As DNA, the CDR3 is TGTGCCAGCAGGCAGACCGGGACTAGCGGGAGAGGTGAGCAGTTCTTC. The gene calls are TRBV6-6 and TRBJ2-1; 14 bases are a match to TRBD2. This CDR3 has 16 residues. J lost 9 bases, V lost 6 bases, and 10 bases had no gene match. Per germline, CDR1 MNHNY and CDR2 SVGAGI (reference sequence).

This clone has just a few counts. The chain links TRBV5-4 to TRBJ1-1, with 7 bases fitting TRBD1. J was trimmed by 2 bases and V by 2 bases; bases with no gene match: 3. This CDR3 region has 14 residues. Germline CDR1 and CDR2: SGHNT and YYREEE (reference sequence). The CDR3 loop reads CASSFTGVNTEAFF. The CDR3 DNA follows: TGTGCCAGCAGCTTTACAGGGGTTAACACTGAAGCTTTCTTT.

With respect to this clone: The junction differs from germline at one of its ends, possibly a read error. The V and J genes are TRBV6-5 and TRBJ2-7, with D unresolved. The V gene's germline CDR1 is MNHEY and CDR2 SVGAGI. This CDR3 comprises 12 residues. CDR3 nucleotides: TGTGCCAGCAGTTACCATAAACAGCTGCAGCACTTC. Protein sequence: CASSYHKQLQHF.

This rearrangement joins TRBV4-2 to TRBJ2-7; 8 positions match TRBD2. The V segment lost 1 base and the J segment 2 bases; nucleotides outside the gene matches: 7. The CDR3 has 16 amino acids. Germline V CDR1 and CDR2: LGHNA, YNFKEQ. DNA for the CDR3: TGTGCCAGCAGCCAAGGGACGGGTAGCGGGACCTACGAGCAGTACTTC. This gives the protein CASSQGTGSGTYEQYF.

The chain recombines TRBV5-1 with TRBJ2-7, with D tentatively TRBD2 (5 bases). The CDR3 contains 14 residues. The V gene lost 2 bases and the J gene lost 3 bases, with 12 bases spanning the gap. Germline-derived CDR1 and CDR2 are SGHRS and YFSETQ. CDR3 nucleotide sequence: TGCGCCAGCAGCTTCGAGGGTTCGGGCTACGAGCAGTACTTC. It codes for CASSFEGSGYEQYF. The full variable domain, its missing parts supplied by reference TRBV5-1 and TRBJ2-7, is KAGVTQTPRYLIKTRGQQVTLSCSPISGHRSVSWYQQTPGQGLQFLFEYFSETQRNKGNFPGRFSGRQFSNSRSEMNVSTLELGDSALYLCASSFEGSGYEQYFGPGTRLTVT.

The rearrangement links TRBV7-3 to TRBJ1-1, with D hard to call. In germline, CDR1 is SGHTA, CDR2 FQGTGA. V was shortened by 4 bases and J by 1 base, with 10 bases between the two germline ends. This CDR3 has 14 residues. This CDR3 reads CASSSDSGNTEAFF. The CDR3 nucleotides read TGTGCCAGCAGCTCGGACTCAGGGAACACTGAAGCTTTCTTT.

J is TRBJ2-4 and V is TRBV5-1; 9 positions agree with TRBD2. V gave up 2 bases and J gave up 11 bases; unmatched junction bases: 5. Germline V lookup: CDR1 SGHRS, CDR2 YFSETQ. This CDR3 is 13 amino acids long. The CDR3 nucleotides are TGCGCCAGCAGCTTAGGCCCTAGCGGGGTTCAGTACTTC. Its translation is CASSLGPSGVQYF.

This chain uses TRBV10-3 with TRBJ2-7, with TRBD2 identical over 8 bases. The germline V gene encodes CDR1 ENHRY and CDR2 SYGVKD. The CDR3 is 14 residues long. Unmatched junction bases numbered 7, after V lost 6 bases and J lost 3 bases. CDR3 sequence (DNA): TGTGCCATCAGAGAGCGGGAGCGGGGCTACGAGCAGTACTTC. Its protein is CAIRERERGYEQYF.

The rearrangement uses TRBV6-1 and TRBJ1-5, with 9 bases matching TRBD1. There are 15 residues in the CDR3. The V and J ends lost 6 bases and 5 bases, in that order; junction bases with no gene match: 8. Germline CDR1 reads MNHNS; CDR2 reads SASEGT. The CDR3, as DNA: TGTGCCAGCAGGCTGGACAGGGGACGGGATCAGCCCCAGCATTTT. Translation: CASRLDRGRDQPQHF.

This chain uses TRBV2 with TRBJ2-7; a possible D gene is TRBD1 (5 bases). Germline loops: CDR1 SNHLY, CDR2 FYNNEI. This CDR3 has 12 residues. The V and J ends lost 6 bases and 3 bases respectively, with 9 bases between them. The CDR3 here is CASSADSYEQYF. CDR3 bases: TGTGCCAGCAGCGCCGACAGCTACGAGCAGTACTTC.